This entry lists 8 T cell receptor beta chains sequenced from one sample in a study of chronic HIV infection and antiretroviral therapy. Using its own MiXCR run on the 5' RACE reads, TCRdb lists one record per CDR3 protein. The data show 40,000 to 60,000 distinct CDR3 sequences, with 15% to 20% seen just once and approximately 3% held by the top ten. Sequenced input: peripheral blood. Source of these receptors: an adult who had HIV and had not received antiretroviral therapy, or was an uninfected healthy control (not recorded which).

A few counts support this clonotype. This chain connects TRBV3-1 to TRBJ2-4, with TRBD1 matching over 7 bases. The CDR3 extends over 14 amino acids. The germline gives CDR1 LGHDT, CDR2 YNNKEL (reference sequence). Unmatched junction bases numbered 10, after V lost 6 bases and J lost 8 bases. The CDR3 nucleotides are TGTGCCAGCAGAAAGACAGGGCAAGGAGACATTCAGTACTTC. Protein product: CASRKTGQGDIQYF.

The gene calls are TRBV6-5 and TRBJ1-1, with TRBD1 matching 8 bases. After removal of 6 bases from V and 5 bases from J, the junction contained 14 bases not matched to a gene. The CDR3 contains 16 residues. Germline assignment: CDR1 MNHEY and CDR2 SVGAGI. The CDR3 DNA follows: TGTGCCAGCAGCGGGACAGGCTATTCCTCGGGGACTGAAGCTTTCTTT. Its protein is CASSGTGYSSGTEAFF.

This chain joins TRBV20-1 and TRBJ2-3; tentative D call: TRBD2 (5 bases). V was trimmed by 4 bases and J by 2 bases, leaving 19 bases between them. The CDR3 is made up of 16 amino acids. Germline lookup yields CDR1 DFQATT and CDR2 SNEGSKA (reference sequence). The CDR3: CSAIPLAPVYTDTQYF. DNA for the CDR3: TGCAGTGCTATACCCCTAGCTCCAGTATACACAGATACGCAGTATTTT.

This clonotype was observed at least ten times. The chain's CDR3 is CASSRDSNQPQHF. The CDR3, as DNA: TGTGCCAGCAGTAGAGACAGCAATCAGCCCCAGCATTTT. The V and J genes are TRBV7-9 and TRBJ1-5; no reliable D call. CDR3 length: 13 residues. The V gene lost 6 bases and the J gene lost 1 base, with 7 bases spanning the gap. CDR1 SEHNR and CDR2 FQNEAQ come from the germline V gene (reference sequence).

This clonotype was picked up a small number of times. The rearrangement links TRBV28 to TRBJ2-7; TRBD2 might be the D (6 bases). This CDR3 has 14 amino acids. From germline, CDR1 is MDHEN and CDR2 SYDVKM. Trimming took 7 bases from V and 9 from J, leaving 22 bases between them. CDR3: CASKVGGMEEGQYF. The DNA for the CDR3 is TGTGCCAGCAAGGTCGGAGGGATGGAGGAAGGGCAGTACTTC.

This clonotype was picked up one time. The V and J genes are TRBV24-1 and TRBJ2-1; D may be TRBD2 (5 bases). V was shortened by 6 bases and J by 9 bases, with 11 bases between the two germline ends. Germline loops: CDR1 KGHDR, CDR2 SFDVKD. The CDR3 contains 12 residues. CDR3 loop: CATSRLAGEQFF. The CDR3 nucleotides are TGTGCCACCAGTCGTCTAGCTGGTGAGCAGTTCTTC.

This clonotype has ten or more counts. The chain couples TRBV28 to TRBJ1-4; the match to TRBD1 covers 11 bases. The length of the CDR3 is 14 residues. The germline V gene has CDR1 MDHEN and CDR2 SYDVKM. The V and J ends lost 3 bases and 7 bases, in that order; junction bases with no gene match: 1. The CDR3 here is CASSLGTGGEKLFF. In DNA form, the CDR3 reads TGTGCCAGCAGTTTGGGGACAGGGGGTGAAAAACTGTTTTTT.

The chain combines TRBV28 with TRBJ2-1; perhaps D is TRBD1 or TRBD2 (6 bases each). The CDR3 runs 19 residues. Deletions cut 1 base from V and 9 bases from J, with 28 bases between. The germline V gene encodes CDR1 MDHEN and CDR2 SYDVKM. CDR3 protein: CASSLSEGVAQGPVVEQFF. The CDR3 DNA follows: TGTGCCAGCAGTTTATCGGAGGGGGTCGCGCAGGGTCCTGTCGTTGAGCAGTTCTTC.